This T cell receptor beta chain was sequenced in a study of T cells in Graves' hyperthyroidism and ophthalmopathy. There were TCR beta CDR3 regions amplified from RNA transcripts. When the TCR CDR3 underwent first-round RT-PCR, the HTBI primer set was used. TCRdb analysed the multiplex PCR reads with MiXCR anew, one entry per CDR3 protein. The sample yields about 720,000 distinct CDR3 sequences, over 15% seen once. The sample holds a few counts of this clonotype. Its antigen is undetermined. V was clipped by 3 bases and J by 5 bases, with 8 bases between them. The CDR3 consists of 12 residues. Study outcomes and limitations: A median about 6.2 months before onset, the model predicted ophthalmopathy. Ophthalmopathy and stable hyperthyroidism were separated by a 13 V-J model.

PBMCs came from over 8.5 ml fresh peripheral blood. Sequenced input: blood. The chain has TRBV12-3 or TRBV12-4 and TRBJ2-7; no firm D call. This clonotype originated in a woman aged 50 to 60 with Graves' hyperthyroidism that later progressed to Graves' ophthalmopathy. CDR3: CASSFLTDEQYF. In nucleotides, the CDR3 is TGTGCCAGCAGTTTCCTAACAGACGAGCAGTACTTC.